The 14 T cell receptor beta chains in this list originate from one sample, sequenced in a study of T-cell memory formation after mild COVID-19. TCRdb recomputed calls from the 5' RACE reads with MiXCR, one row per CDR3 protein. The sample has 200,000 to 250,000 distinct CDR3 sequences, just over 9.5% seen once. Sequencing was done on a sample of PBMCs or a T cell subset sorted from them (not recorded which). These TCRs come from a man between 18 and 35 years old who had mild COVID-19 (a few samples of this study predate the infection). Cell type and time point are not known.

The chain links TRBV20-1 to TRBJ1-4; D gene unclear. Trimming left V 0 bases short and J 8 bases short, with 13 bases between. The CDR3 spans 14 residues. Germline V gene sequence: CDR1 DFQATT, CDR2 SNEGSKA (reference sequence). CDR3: CSARDYLNDEKLFF. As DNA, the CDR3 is TGCAGTGCTAGAGATTATCTTAATGACGAAAAACTGTTTTTT.

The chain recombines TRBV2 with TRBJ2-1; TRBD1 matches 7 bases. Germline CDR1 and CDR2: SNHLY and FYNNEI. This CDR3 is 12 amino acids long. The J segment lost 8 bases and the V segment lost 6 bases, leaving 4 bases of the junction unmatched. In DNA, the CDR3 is TGTGCCAGCAGGAGACAGGGAGATGAGCAGTTCTTC. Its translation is CASRRQGDEQFF.

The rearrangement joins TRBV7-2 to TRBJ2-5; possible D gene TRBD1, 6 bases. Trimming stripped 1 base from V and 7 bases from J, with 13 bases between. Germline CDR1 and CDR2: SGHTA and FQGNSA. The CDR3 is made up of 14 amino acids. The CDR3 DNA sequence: TGTGCCAGCAGCTTAGAAAGGACAGCAGGGACCCAGTACTTC. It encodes CASSLERTAGTQYF.

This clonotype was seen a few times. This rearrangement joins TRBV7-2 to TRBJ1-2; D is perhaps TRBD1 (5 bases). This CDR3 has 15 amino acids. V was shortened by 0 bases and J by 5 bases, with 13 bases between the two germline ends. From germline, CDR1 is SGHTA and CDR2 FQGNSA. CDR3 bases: TGTGCCAGCAGCTTAGCTTCCAGGGAGGGGTATGGCTACACCTTC. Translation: CASSLASREGYGYTF.

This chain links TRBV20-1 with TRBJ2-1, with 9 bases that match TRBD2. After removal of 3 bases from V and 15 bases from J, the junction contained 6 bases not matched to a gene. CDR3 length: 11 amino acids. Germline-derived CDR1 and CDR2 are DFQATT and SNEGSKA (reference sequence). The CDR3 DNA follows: TGCAGTGCTAGGCGGGAGGGGGCACTGTTCTTC. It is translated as CSARREGALFF.

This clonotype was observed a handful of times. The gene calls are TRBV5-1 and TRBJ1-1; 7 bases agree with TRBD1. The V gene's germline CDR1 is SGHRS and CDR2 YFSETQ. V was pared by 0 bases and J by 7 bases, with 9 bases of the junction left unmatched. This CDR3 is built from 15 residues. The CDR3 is CASSLAQEGAVEAFF. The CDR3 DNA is TGCGCCAGCAGCTTGGCTCAGGAGGGGGCGGTTGAAGCTTTCTTT.

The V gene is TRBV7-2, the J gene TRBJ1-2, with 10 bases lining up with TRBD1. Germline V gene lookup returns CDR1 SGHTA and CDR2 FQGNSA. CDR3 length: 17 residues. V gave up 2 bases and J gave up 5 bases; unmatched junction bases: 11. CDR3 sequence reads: CASSLRIGTGVKYGYTF. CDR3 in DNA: TGTGCCAGCAGCTTAAGAATCGGGACAGGGGTGAAGTATGGCTACACCTTC.

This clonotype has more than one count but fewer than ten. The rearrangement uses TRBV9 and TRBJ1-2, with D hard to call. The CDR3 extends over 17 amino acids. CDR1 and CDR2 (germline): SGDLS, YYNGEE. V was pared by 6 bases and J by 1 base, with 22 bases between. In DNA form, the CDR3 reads TGTGCCAGCATACGACGGCTGCGTCAGCAAGATAACTATGGCTACACCTTC. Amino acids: CASIRRLRQQDNYGYTF.

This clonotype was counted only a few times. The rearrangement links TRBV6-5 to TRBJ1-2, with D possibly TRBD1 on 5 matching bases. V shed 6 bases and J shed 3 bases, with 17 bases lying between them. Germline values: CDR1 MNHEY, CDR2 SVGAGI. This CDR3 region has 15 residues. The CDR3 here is CASRTRDLGHYGYTF. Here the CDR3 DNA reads TGTGCCAGCAGAACCCGGGACCTGGGTCACTATGGCTACACCTTC.

The CDR3 nucleotides are TGTGCCAGCAGTGAAGCAAGGACTAGCGGGGGGGCGACAGATACGCAGTATTTT. Translated: CASSEARTSGGATDTQYF. This chain links TRBV2 with TRBJ2-3; 15 positions match TRBD2. The V gene end was trimmed by 0 bases and the J gene end by 3 bases; junction bases not matched to a gene: 4. Per germline, CDR1 SNHLY and CDR2 FYNNEI. The CDR3 is 18 amino acids.

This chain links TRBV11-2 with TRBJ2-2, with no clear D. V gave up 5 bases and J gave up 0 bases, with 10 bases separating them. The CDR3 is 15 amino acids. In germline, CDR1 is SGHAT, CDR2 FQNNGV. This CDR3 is CASSPRAANTGELFF. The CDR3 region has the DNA TGTGCCAGCAGCCCCCGGGCAGCGAACACCGGGGAGCTGTTTTTT.

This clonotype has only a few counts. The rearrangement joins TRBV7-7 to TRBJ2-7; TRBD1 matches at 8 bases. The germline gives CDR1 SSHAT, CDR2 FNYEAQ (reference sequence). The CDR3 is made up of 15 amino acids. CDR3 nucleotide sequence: TGTGCTAGCAGAAATACAGGGGGTAGCTCCTACGAGCAGTACGTC. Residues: CASRNTGGSSYEQYV.

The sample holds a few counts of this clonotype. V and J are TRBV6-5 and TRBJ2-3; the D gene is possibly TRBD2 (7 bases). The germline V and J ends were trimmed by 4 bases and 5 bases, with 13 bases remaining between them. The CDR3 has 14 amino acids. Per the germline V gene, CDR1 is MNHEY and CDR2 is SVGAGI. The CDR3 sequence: CASSWGGPVDTQYF. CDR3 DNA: TGTGCCAGCAGTTGGGGGGGGCCCGTAGATACGCAGTATTTT.

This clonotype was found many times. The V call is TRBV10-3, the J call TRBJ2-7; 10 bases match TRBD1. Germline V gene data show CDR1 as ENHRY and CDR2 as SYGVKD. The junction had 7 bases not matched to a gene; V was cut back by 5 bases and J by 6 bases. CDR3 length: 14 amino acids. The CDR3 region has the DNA TGTGCCATCAGTTCCGGGACAGGGGATGGCGAGCAGTACTTC. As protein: CAISSGTGDGEQYF.